Listed below are T cell receptor beta chains from one sample, sequenced in a study of T cell responses to AZD1222 COVID-19 vaccine. This table comes from immunoSEQ multiplex PCR, and its TCRdb copy is limited to in-frame clones, with some not included. The sample yields some 140,000 clones, 88% seen once. The input for sequencing was peripheral blood, taken 28 days after the second AZD1222 dose. Receptors were obtained from an adult who received the AZD1222 COVID-19 vaccine. The CDR3 runs from the conserved cysteine through the conserved F or W. The D gene is left open where the match is weak. Where a row states a size, it is once, few, many or the class of an expanded clone; other rows omit it.

cdr3_aa: CASSVATNNSPLHF
cdr3_nt: TGTGCCAGCAGCGTAGCTACAAATAATTCACCCCTCCACTTT
clone_size: -
v_call: TRBV9
j_call: TRBJ1-6
cdr3_length: 14
d_call: -

cdr3_aa: CASSLRKGAISYEQYF
cdr3_nt: TGTGCCAGCAGCCTACGTAAGGGGGCGATCTCCTACGAGCAGTACTTC
clone_size: -
v_call: TRBV7-2
j_call: TRBJ2-7
cdr3_length: 16
d_call: TRBD1

cdr3_aa: CASSLDETQPQHF
cdr3_nt: TGCGCCAGCAGCTTGGACGAAACTCAGCCCCAGCATTTT
clone_size: -
v_call: TRBV5-1
j_call: TRBJ1-5
cdr3_length: 13
d_call: -

cdr3_aa: CASSLGYHGNTIYF
cdr3_nt: TGTGCCAGCAGCTTGGGATACCATGGAAACACCATATATTTT
clone_size: -
v_call: TRBV5-6
j_call: TRBJ1-3
cdr3_length: 14
d_call: -

cdr3_aa: CATSKSGRVGEQFF
cdr3_nt: TGTGCCACCAGTAAGAGCGGGAGAGTCGGTGAGCAGTTCTTC
clone_size: -
v_call: TRBV24-1
j_call: TRBJ2-1
cdr3_length: 14
d_call: TRBD2

cdr3_aa: CASSLVVAPNEKLFF
cdr3_nt: TGTGCCAGCAGCTTAGTTGTAGCCCCAAATGAAAAACTGTTTTTT
clone_size: -
v_call: TRBV11-2
j_call: TRBJ1-4
cdr3_length: 15
d_call: -

cdr3_aa: CSVGQGRNTEAFF
cdr3_nt: TGCAGCGTTGGACAGGGTCGGAACACTGAAGCTTTCTTT
clone_size: -
v_call: TRBV29-1
j_call: TRBJ1-1
cdr3_length: 13
d_call: TRBD1

cdr3_aa: CSASVGSSYNSPLHF
cdr3_nt: TGCAGTGCTAGTGTCGGTAGCTCCTATAATTCACCCCTCCACTTT
clone_size: -
v_call: TRBV20-1
j_call: TRBJ1-6
cdr3_length: 15
d_call: -

cdr3_aa: CASSPPGWGEGETQYF
cdr3_nt: TGTGCCAGCAGCCCCCCGGGGTGGGGGGAAGGGGAGACCCAGTACTTC
clone_size: -
v_call: TRBV5-6
j_call: TRBJ2-5
cdr3_length: 16
d_call: -

cdr3_aa: CASSLSREAPQHF
cdr3_nt: TGTGCCAGCAGTTTATCGAGGGAGGCGCCCCAGCATTTT
clone_size: -
v_call: TRBV27
j_call: TRBJ1-5
cdr3_length: 13
d_call: -

cdr3_aa: CASGGQGTSPNTEAFF
cdr3_nt: TGTGCTAGTGGTGGACAGGGGACCTCGCCCAACACTGAAGCTTTCTTT
clone_size: -
v_call: TRBV12-5
j_call: TRBJ1-1
cdr3_length: 16
d_call: TRBD1

cdr3_aa: CASSVGTASYEQYF
cdr3_nt: TGTGCCAGCAGCGTCGGGACGGCCTCCTACGAGCAGTACTTC
clone_size: -
v_call: TRBV7-9
j_call: TRBJ2-7
cdr3_length: 14
d_call: -

cdr3_aa: CASSLPAGEEQFF
cdr3_nt: TGCGCCAGCAGCTTGCCGGCGGGAGAAGAGCAGTTCTTC
clone_size: -
v_call: TRBV5-1
j_call: TRBJ2-1
cdr3_length: 13
d_call: TRBD2

cdr3_aa: CASTFEGGYDNSPLHF
cdr3_nt: TGTGCCAGCACCTTTGAAGGGGGCTATGATAATTCACCCCTCCACTTT
clone_size: -
v_call: TRBV5-8
j_call: TRBJ1-6
cdr3_length: 16
d_call: TRBD1

cdr3_aa: CASSAGTWDNEQFF
cdr3_nt: TGTGCCAGCAGTGCCGGGACATGGGACAATGAGCAGTTCTTC
clone_size: few
v_call: TRBV25-1
j_call: TRBJ2-1
cdr3_length: 14
d_call: -

cdr3_aa: CATSDLWANEQFF
cdr3_nt: TGTGCCACCAGTGATTTGTGGGCTAATGAGCAGTTCTTC
clone_size: -
v_call: TRBV24-1
j_call: TRBJ2-1
cdr3_length: 13
d_call: -

cdr3_aa: CASSSSSGNTIYF
cdr3_nt: TGTGCCAGCTCATCGAGCTCTGGAAACACCATATATTTT
clone_size: -
v_call: TRBV7-3
j_call: TRBJ1-3
cdr3_length: 13
d_call: -

cdr3_aa: CASSPDRDTEAFF
cdr3_nt: TGTGCCAGCAGCCCAGACAGGGACACTGAAGCTTTCTTT
clone_size: -
v_call: TRBV5-6
j_call: TRBJ1-1
cdr3_length: 13
d_call: TRBD1

cdr3_aa: CASSRGAGLVQPQHF
cdr3_nt: TGTGCCAGTAGTAGGGGGGCAGGGCTTGTTCAGCCCCAGCATTTT
clone_size: -
v_call: TRBV19
j_call: TRBJ1-5
cdr3_length: 15
d_call: -

cdr3_aa: CASSSKWGHPIEAFF
cdr3_nt: TGTGCCAGCAGCTCGAAATGGGGACACCCTATTGAAGCTTTCTTT
clone_size: -
v_call: TRBV7-6
j_call: TRBJ1-1
cdr3_length: 15
d_call: -

cdr3_aa: CASSPKTGETEAFF
cdr3_nt: TGTGCCAGCTCACCGAAAACAGGGGAGACTGAAGCTTTCTTT
clone_size: -
v_call: TRBV18
j_call: TRBJ1-1
cdr3_length: 14
d_call: TRBD1

cdr3_aa: CASSEAEPYNEQFF
cdr3_nt: TGTGCCAGCAGTGAAGCTGAACCGTACAATGAGCAGTTCTTC
clone_size: -
v_call: TRBV2
j_call: TRBJ2-1
cdr3_length: 14
d_call: -

cdr3_aa: CASTTQQGFYEQYF
cdr3_nt: TGTGCCAGTACAACACAACAGGGATTCTACGAGCAGTACTTC
clone_size: -
v_call: TRBV2
j_call: TRBJ2-7
cdr3_length: 14
d_call: -

cdr3_aa: CASRDRRDEKLFF
cdr3_nt: TGTGCCAGCAGGGATAGGCGGGATGAAAAACTGTTTTTT
clone_size: -
v_call: TRBV12-3/TRBV12-4
j_call: TRBJ1-4
cdr3_length: 13
d_call: -

cdr3_aa: CASSFEIVAAF
cdr3_nt: TGTGCCAGCAGCTTCGAAATAGTGGCAGCCTTT
clone_size: once
v_call: TRBV13
j_call: TRBJ2-3
cdr3_length: 11
d_call: -

cdr3_aa: CASSRDRGSPLHF
cdr3_nt: TGCGCCAGCAGCCGGGACAGGGGTTCACCCCTCCACTTT
clone_size: -
v_call: TRBV10-1
j_call: TRBJ1-6
cdr3_length: 13
d_call: TRBD1

cdr3_aa: CASSWGTNKEKLFF
cdr3_nt: TGCGCCAGCAGCTGGGGTACTAATAAGGAAAAACTGTTTTTT
clone_size: -
v_call: TRBV5-1
j_call: TRBJ1-4
cdr3_length: 14
d_call: -

cdr3_aa: CASSWGAGQPQHF
cdr3_nt: TGTGCCAGTAGCTGGGGGGCAGGTCAGCCCCAGCATTTT
clone_size: -
v_call: TRBV19
j_call: TRBJ1-5
cdr3_length: 13
d_call: -

cdr3_aa: CASSLPGAPYEQYF
cdr3_nt: TGTGCCAGCAGTCTCCCCGGGGCGCCCTACGAGCAGTACTTC
clone_size: -
v_call: TRBV6-5
j_call: TRBJ2-7
cdr3_length: 14
d_call: -

cdr3_aa: CASNRGGNYGYTF
cdr3_nt: TGTGCCAGCAACAGGGGAGGTAACTATGGCTACACCTTC
clone_size: -
v_call: TRBV12-3/TRBV12-4
j_call: TRBJ1-2
cdr3_length: 13
d_call: TRBD1